The present T cell receptor (beta chain) was sequenced within a study of blood T cell repertoires in COVID-19. Here immunoSEQ multiplex PCR was the method, and the copy in TCRdb shows in-frame clones only, minus some. The sample shows a few hundred thousand clones, 82% of them seen only once. Germline CDR1 and CDR2: SGHTA and FQGNSA. The V end was cut by 2 bases, the J end by 4 bases, with 12 bases between. This CDR3 is 16 amino acids long. This rearrangement joins TRBV7-2 to TRBJ1-6, with a tentative D call TRBD1 (6 bases). This receptor was taken from a woman aged 18-29 years with acute or convalescent COVID-19. The specimen was peripheral blood. The CDR3 nucleotides read TGTGCCAGCAGCTTAAGTGGGACAAATTATAATTCACCCCTCCACTTT. Translated, it gives CASSLSGTNYNSPLHF.